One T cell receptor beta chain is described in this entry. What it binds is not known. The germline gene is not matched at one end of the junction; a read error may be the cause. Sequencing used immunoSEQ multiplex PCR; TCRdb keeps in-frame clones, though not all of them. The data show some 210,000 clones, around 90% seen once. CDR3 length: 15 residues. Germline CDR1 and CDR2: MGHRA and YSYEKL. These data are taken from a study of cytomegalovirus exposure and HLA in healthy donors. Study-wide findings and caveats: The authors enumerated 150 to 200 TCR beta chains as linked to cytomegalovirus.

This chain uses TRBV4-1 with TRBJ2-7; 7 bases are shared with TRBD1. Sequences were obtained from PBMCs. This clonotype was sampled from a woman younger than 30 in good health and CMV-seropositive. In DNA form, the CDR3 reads TGCGCCAGCAGCCAAGATCATCGACAGGGAACGGTCCGGTCCTTC. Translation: CASSQDHRQGTVRSF.